This is a list of T cell receptor beta chains from one sample in a study. TCRdb processed the RT-PCR reads anew with MiXCR; each CDR3 protein has one entry. The data hold 650,000 to 800,000 distinct CDR3 sequences, with 12% to 15% observed a single time. Input material: memory CD4+ T cells from blood. The receptors come from a female donor in good health, serving as a healthy control. Each CDR3 is given with its conserved first and last residue. Fields, in order: CDR3 length, clone size, J gene, V gene, D gene, CDR3 protein, CDR3 DNA. D genes are given only for firm matches. Clone sizes are given selectively: once, few, many, or a class where the clone is expanded.

18 - TRBJ1-1 TRBV9 TRBD1 CASSVGYGTGGDETEAFF TGTGCCAGCAGCGTAGGGTATGGGACAGGAGGGGATGAGACTGAAGCTTTCTTT
16 few TRBJ2-1 TRBV20-1 TRBD1 CSALTVGTVAYNEQFF TGCAGTGCTCTGACGGTAGGGACAGTGGCCTACAATGAGCAGTTCTTC
13 few TRBJ2-3 TRBV7-2 - CASSLARDNTQYF TGTGCCAGCAGCTTAGCGCGGGATAATACGCAGTATTTT
13 many TRBJ2-1 TRBV7-7 - CASSLGVGDEQFF TGTGCTAGCAGCCTAGGGGTGGGGGATGAGCAGTTCTTC
13 many TRBJ2-7 TRBV6-2/TRBV6-3 TRBD1 CASSSGQSYEQYF TGTGCCAGCAGTTCGGGACAGTCCTACGAGCAGTACTTC
11 - TRBJ2-1 TRBV25-1 - CASNRNNEQFF TGTGCCAGCAACAGAAACAATGAGCAGTTCTTC
15 few TRBJ1-6 TRBV20-1 - CSASSSQGPNSPLHF TGCAGTGCTAGTAGTTCTCAGGGACCCAATTCACCCCTCCACTTT
14 many TRBJ2-2 TRBV7-2 - CASSRTGNTGELFF TGTGCCAGCAGCCGGACTGGAAACACCGGGGAGCTGTTTTTT
16 - TRBJ2-6 TRBV3-1 - CASSLGAGYGPNVLTF TGTGCCAGCAGCTTGGGAGCAGGGTATGGTCCCAACGTCCTGACTTTC
18 few TRBJ2-1 TRBV25-1 TRBD1 CASSPGTGGAGWKYEQFF TGTGCCAGCAGCCCCGGGACAGGGGGCGCTGGATGGAAATATGAGCAGTTCTTC
13 few TRBJ1-1 TRBV6-5 - CASAFTAHTEAFF TGTGCCAGCGCTTTCACAGCGCACACTGAAGCTTTCTTT
13 few TRBJ1-2 TRBV24-1 - CATSGQPNYGYTF TGTGCCACCAGTGGCCAGCCTAACTATGGCTACACCTTC
14 few TRBJ1-2 TRBV7-2 - CASSPTGTGLGYTF TGTGCCAGCAGCCCAACCGGGACGGGCTTGGGCTACACCTTC
12 few TRBJ2-5 TRBV12-3/TRBV12-4 - CASLGLQETQYF TGTGCCAGCCTGGGACTTCAAGAGACCCAGTACTTC
16 - TRBJ1-5 TRBV28 TRBD1 CASSTTGLGGGMPQHF TGTGCCAGCAGCACGACAGGGTTGGGGGGGGGAATGCCCCAGCATTTT
18 - TRBJ2-1 TRBV12-3/TRBV12-4 TRBD2 CASSFPIRLAGGQNEQFF TGTGCCAGCAGCTTCCCAATCAGACTAGCGGGGGGGCAAAATGAGCAGTTCTTC
17 many TRBJ2-1 TRBV18 - CASSPWKGALSYNEQFF TGTGCCAGCTCACCGTGGAAAGGGGCCTTATCCTACAATGAGCAGTTCTTC
15 few TRBJ1-5 TRBV9 - CASSPHGGDNQPQHF TGTGCCAGCAGCCCTCACGGGGGGGACAATCAGCCCCAGCATTTT
16 - TRBJ1-1 TRBV11-2 TRBD1 CASSLGQGGVGTEAFF TGTGCCAGCAGCTTAGGCCAGGGGGGAGTAGGCACTGAAGCTTTCTTT
12 many TRBJ2-1 TRBV29-1 - CSASVPGNEQFF TGCAGCGCCTCAGTTCCGGGCAATGAGCAGTTCTTC
15 - TRBJ2-7 TRBV20-1 - CSARDPTGMASEQYF TGCAGTGCTAGAGATCCCACAGGAATGGCGTCCGAGCAGTACTTC
13 few TRBJ2-1 TRBV3-1 - CASSQGITNEQFF TGTGCCAGCAGCCAAGGGATTACCAATGAGCAGTTCTTC
18 few TRBJ1-1 TRBV6-1 TRBD1 CASSEELGTGGRSTEAFF TGTGCCAGCAGTGAAGAACTTGGGACAGGGGGCAGGAGCACTGAAGCTTTCTTT
19 - TRBJ2-3 TRBV6-2/TRBV6-3 TRBD2 CASSYPTSGRASSTDTQYF TGTGCCAGCAGTTACCCTACTAGCGGGAGGGCCTCCAGCACAGATACGCAGTATTTT
15 - TRBJ2-1 TRBV9 TRBD2 CASSAQRGPYNEQFF TGTGCCAGCAGCGCCCAGCGGGGGCCCTACAATGAGCAGTTCTTC
16 - TRBJ2-3 TRBV7-9 TRBD2 CASSPTTSGRSDTQYF TGTGCCAGCAGCCCGACGACTAGCGGGAGGTCAGATACGCAGTATTTT
16 many TRBJ1-6 TRBV20-1 TRBD1 CSARDRQGAGNSPLHF TGCAGTGCTAGGGATCGACAGGGGGCTGGTAATTCACCCCTCCACTTT
15 many TRBJ2-5 TRBV7-9 - CASSLANGGRETQYF TGTGCCAGCAGCTTAGCGAACGGGGGCAGGGAGACCCAGTACTTC
13 few TRBJ2-1 TRBV5-1 TRBD2 CASSFGGANEQFF TGCGCCAGCAGCTTCGGGGGGGCGAATGAGCAGTTCTTC
15 - TRBJ2-7 TRBV10-3 - CAISATVRSSYEQYF TGTGCCATCAGTGCCACAGTGAGAAGCTCCTACGAGCAGTACTTC
14 many TRBJ1-1 TRBV20-1 TRBD1 CSARETGSFLEAFF TGCAGTGCTAGGGAGACAGGGTCGTTCCTTGAAGCTTTCTTT
14 many TRBJ2-2 TRBV12-3/TRBV12-4 - CASSPTHDAGELFF TGTGCCAGCAGTCCGACTCATGATGCCGGGGAGCTGTTTTTT
13 few TRBJ1-2 TRBV27 - CASSPWTGRGYTF TGTGCCAGCAGTCCCTGGACCGGGCGGGGCTACACCTTC
18 few TRBJ2-2 TRBV5-1 TRBD1 CASGPRGTGGSNTGELFF TGCGCCAGCGGCCCGAGGGGGACAGGGGGATCAAACACCGGGGAGCTGTTTTTT
16 - TRBJ2-2 TRBV12-3/TRBV12-4 TRBD2 CASSLLAGGDSGELFF TGTGCCAGCAGCCTTTTAGCGGGAGGGGATTCCGGGGAGCTGTTTTTT
15 - TRBJ2-7 TRBV28 - CASSPNGVTPYEQYF TGTGCCAGCAGTCCTAATGGGGTAACCCCCTACGAGCAGTACTTC
12 many TRBJ1-2 TRBV15 - CATSRDESSYTF TGTGCCACCAGCAGAGATGAGAGCTCATACACCTTC
15 many TRBJ2-7 TRBV20-1 TRBD2 CSARDFAGGQWEQYF TGCAGTGCTAGAGATTTCGCGGGAGGGCAGTGGGAGCAGTACTTC
13 - TRBJ1-1 TRBV6-1 - CASTIGQRAEAFF TGTGCCAGCACTATAGGACAGAGAGCTGAAGCTTTCTTT
17 few TRBJ2-3 TRBV29-1 TRBD2 CSVPGLAGGFSTDTQYF TGCAGCGTTCCGGGACTAGCGGGAGGCTTTAGCACAGATACGCAGTATTTT
12 few TRBJ2-5 TRBV5-1 - CASSQEGSDAYF TGCGCCAGCAGCCAGGAAGGCTCTGATGCATACTTC
13 - TRBJ2-5 TRBV30 TRBD2 CAWDLAAQETQYF TGTGCCTGGGACCTAGCGGCCCAAGAGACCCAGTACTTC
16 few TRBJ2-1 TRBV12-3/TRBV12-4 TRBD2 CASSFFGLAAYNEQFF TGTGCCAGCAGTTTTTTTGGACTAGCGGCATACAATGAGCAGTTCTTC
13 few TRBJ2-5 TRBV7-2 TRBD1 CASGTGKGETQYF TGTGCCAGTGGGACAGGGAAGGGGGAGACCCAGTACTTC
15 many TRBJ2-5 TRBV20-1 TRBD2 CSAPRQLAGRETQYF TGCAGTGCTCCACGACAGCTAGCGGGAAGGGAGACCCAGTACTTC
15 many TRBJ1-2 TRBV12-3/TRBV12-4 TRBD1 CASSLSDRGLYGYTF TGTGCCAGCAGTTTATCGGACAGGGGGCTCTATGGCTACACCTTC
13 - TRBJ2-3 TRBV6-6 - CASSSSFVNTQYF TGTGCCAGCAGTTCGTCCTTCGTGAATACGCAGTATTTT
16 many TRBJ2-3 TRBV20-1 - CSVIPGRQLLRDTQYF TGCAGTGTAATTCCTGGTAGGCAACTCCTAAGGGATACGCAGTATTTT
15 few TRBJ1-2 TRBV7-2 TRBD1 CASSRGQGVFGGYTF TGTGCCAGCAGCCGTGGACAGGGGGTATTTGGCGGCTACACCTTC
15 few TRBJ1-5 TRBV6-5 TRBD1 CASSSAGTANQPQHF TGTGCCAGCAGTTCCGCCGGGACAGCTAATCAGCCCCAGCATTTT
15 many TRBJ2-1 TRBV10-3 TRBD2 CATDYGLAAYNEQFF TGTGCCACCGACTATGGACTAGCGGCCTACAATGAGCAGTTCTTC
14 many TRBJ2-7 TRBV10-2 - CASREGSGGDEQYF TGCGCCAGCAGGGAGGGGTCGGGCGGAGACGAGCAGTACTTC
14 few TRBJ2-7 TRBV27 - CASGSWTVPYEQYF TGTGCCAGCGGGTCCTGGACGGTGCCCTACGAGCAGTACTTC